This TCR beta chain was obtained from a study of blood T cell repertoires in COVID-19. Those who participated ranged in age from about 18 to 89 years and resided in about two dozen US areas. V was cut by 0 bases and J by 4 bases, with 15 bases left in between. The CDR3 runs to 16 residues. Per germline, CDR1 MGHRA and CDR2 YSYEKL. Using immunoSEQ multiplex PCR, the repertoire was profiled, and TCRdb retains in-frame clones only, with some absent. The table includes fewer than 200,000 clones, about 86% detected once. This receptor was obtained from a woman aged 40 to 50 in a cohort exposed to, infected with or recovered from COVID-19 (not recorded which). The V gene is TRBV4-1, the J gene TRBJ1-2; possible D gene TRBD1, 6 bases. The specimen sequenced was PBMCs or T cells enriched from blood (not recorded which). The CDR3 DNA is TGCGCCAGCAGCCAAGATCTCCAGGGGTTGCTCTATGGCTACACCTTC. It is translated as CASSQDLQGLLYGYTF.